The TCR beta chain under discussion was sequenced for a study of tumor and adjacent non-tumor tissue in lung cancer. Germline V gene lookup returns CDR1 ENHRY and CDR2 SYGVKD. J lost 3 bases, V lost 10 bases, and 10 bases had no gene match. There are 14 residues in the CDR3. Three rounds of nested PCR, following a modified ARM-PCR protocol, produced the TCRbeta library. TCRdb called the multiplex PCR reads again in MiXCR, with one record for every CDR3 protein. The profile shows 200,000 to 250,000 distinct CDR3 sequences, 71% of them singletons. The template was RNA from unsorted bulk tissue. V gene TRBV10-3 combines with J gene TRBJ1-2, with 8 bases aligning to TRBD1. The receptor was isolated from a man aged 60 to 69 with non-small cell lung cancer. Sequencing was performed on lung tumor tissue. The CDR3 sequence: CATTGTGDYYGYTF. The CDR3 DNA reads as TGTGCCACCACCGGGACAGGCGACTACTATGGCTACACCTTC.